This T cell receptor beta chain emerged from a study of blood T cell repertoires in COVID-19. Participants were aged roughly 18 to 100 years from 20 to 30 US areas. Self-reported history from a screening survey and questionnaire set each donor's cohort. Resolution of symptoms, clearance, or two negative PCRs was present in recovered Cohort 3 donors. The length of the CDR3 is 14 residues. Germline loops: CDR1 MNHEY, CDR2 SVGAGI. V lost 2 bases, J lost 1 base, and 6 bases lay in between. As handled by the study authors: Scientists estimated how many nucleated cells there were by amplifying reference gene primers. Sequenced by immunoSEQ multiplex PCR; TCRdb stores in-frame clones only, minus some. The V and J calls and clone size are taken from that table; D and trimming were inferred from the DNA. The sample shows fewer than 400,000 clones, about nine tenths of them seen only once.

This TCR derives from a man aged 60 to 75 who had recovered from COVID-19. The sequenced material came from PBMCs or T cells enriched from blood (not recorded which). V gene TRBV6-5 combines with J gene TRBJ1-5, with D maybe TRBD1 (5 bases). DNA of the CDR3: TGTGCCAGCAGTTACGCAGGGAGCAATCAGCCCCAGCATTTT. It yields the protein CASSYAGSNQPQHF.